By proportion, the clone carrying this TCR beta chain is medium-sized (0.01 to 0.1%). V dropped 1 base and J dropped 4; count of bases not matched to a gene: 3. Germline loops: CDR1 MNHNS, CDR2 SASEGT. The CDR3 length is 14 residues. This entry comes from a study of blood T cell repertoires in COVID-19. Study background: There were acute and convalescent COVID-19 samples, and they came from the United States, Italy and Spain. The analysed material was cDNA or gDNA that came from T cells, B-cell-depleted T cells, or PBMCs.

Original handling: Reference gene primers were amplified, and this amplification served to estimate nucleated cell counts. Assay: immunoSEQ multiplex PCR; the TCRdb copy retains only in-frame clones and omits some. V, J and clone size were drawn from that table, and D and trimming were deduced from the DNA. The sample lists just under 40,000 clones; roughly 85% were seen once. This TCR came from a human donor in a cohort sampled during active COVID-19. The chain carries TRBV6-1 and TRBJ1-2, with 7 bases identical to TRBD1. Material for sequencing was peripheral blood. Here the CDR3 reads CASSEGGTVYGYTF. The CDR3 region has the DNA TGTGCCAGCAGTGAAGGAGGGACAGTCTATGGCTACACCTTC.